The clone carrying this T cell receptor (beta chain) has a count of ten or more. These data originate in a study of T cells after yellow fever vaccination. Across the whole study: Low-cell-number fractions underwent preparation using SMART-Seq v4 Ultra Low Input.

Germline lookup yields CDR1 SGHTA and CDR2 FQGTGA. The junction had 6 bases not matched to a gene; V was cut back by 5 bases and J by 8 bases. The CDR3 runs 13 residues. 5'RACE template switching added a universal primer site and UMIs to TCR cDNA. TCRdb re-called the 5' RACE reads with MiXCR, one entry per CDR3 protein. Here the sample spans a few hundred thousand distinct CDR3 sequences, approximately 3% being singletons. V gene TRBV7-3 combines with J gene TRBJ1-2; 9 bases match TRBD1. The sample consisted of CD4+ T cells sorted from PBMCs, taken 10 days after the yellow fever booster vaccination. This TCR was sampled from a young man who received the YFV17D yellow fever vaccine. The CDR3 DNA is TGTGCCAGCAGCCCCGGACAGGGGTCGGGCTACACCTTC. As protein: CASSPGQGSGYTF.